This entry concerns a single T cell receptor (beta chain). Its matching antigen is unknown. This record belongs to a study of CXCR3-negative and CXCR3-positive naive CD8 T cells. Study-wide points: Comparison of naive subsets found surface CD5 to be comparable, and TCR strength was inferred on the basis of TRB CDR3 properties.

A CD45RO-CCR7+CD27+CD95- phenotype identified naive CD8+ T cells. UMI-labeled 5' RACE yielded the TRB cDNA libraries. No DNA is given; TCRdb re-called the 5' RACE reads and lists each CDR3 protein once. This repertoire includes tens of thousands of distinct CDR3 sequences. This CDR3 has 15 residues. The germline gives CDR1 SEHNR, CDR2 FQNEAQ (reference sequence). This clonotype was sampled from a human donor in good health. Some clones in this sample may be carry-over from other donors' samples. Specimen: naive CXCR3- CD8+ T cells from blood. The subset: CD45RO-CCR7+CD27+CD95- naive CD8+ T cells lacking CXCR3 (TNR3-). The V and J genes are TRBV7-9 and TRBJ1-3. The CDR3 reads CASSPPVGAGNTIYF.